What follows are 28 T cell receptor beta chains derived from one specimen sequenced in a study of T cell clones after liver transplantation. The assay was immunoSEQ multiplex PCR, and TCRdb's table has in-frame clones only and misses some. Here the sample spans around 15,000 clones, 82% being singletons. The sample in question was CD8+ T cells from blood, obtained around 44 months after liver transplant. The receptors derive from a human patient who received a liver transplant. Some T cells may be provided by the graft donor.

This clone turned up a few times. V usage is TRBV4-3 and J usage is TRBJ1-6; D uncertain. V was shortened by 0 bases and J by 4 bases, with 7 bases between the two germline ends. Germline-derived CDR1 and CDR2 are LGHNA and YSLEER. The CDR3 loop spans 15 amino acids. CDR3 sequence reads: CASSQDSGYNSPLHF. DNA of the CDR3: TGCGCCAGCAGCCAAGATTCCGGATATAATTCACCCCTCCACTTT.

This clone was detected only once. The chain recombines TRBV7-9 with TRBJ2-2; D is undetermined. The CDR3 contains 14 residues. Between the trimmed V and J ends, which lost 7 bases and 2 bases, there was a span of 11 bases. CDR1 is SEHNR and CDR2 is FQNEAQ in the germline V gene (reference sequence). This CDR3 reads CASTFRANTGELFF. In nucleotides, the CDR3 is TGTGCCAGCACTTTCCGGGCAAACACCGGGGAGCTGTTTTTT.

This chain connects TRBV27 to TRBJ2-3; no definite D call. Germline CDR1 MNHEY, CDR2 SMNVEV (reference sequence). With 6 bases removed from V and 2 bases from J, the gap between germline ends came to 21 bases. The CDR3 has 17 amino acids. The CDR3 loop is CASRGVSVELPTDTQYF. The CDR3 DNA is TGTGCCAGCAGGGGCGTTAGTGTGGAATTACCCACAGATACGCAGTATTTT.

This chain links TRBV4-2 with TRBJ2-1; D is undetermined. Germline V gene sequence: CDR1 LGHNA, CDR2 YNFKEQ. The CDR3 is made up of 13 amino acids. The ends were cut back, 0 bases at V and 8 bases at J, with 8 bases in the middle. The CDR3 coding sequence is TGTGCCAGCAGCCAAGATCTTCCGGATGAGCAGTTCTTC. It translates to CASSQDLPDEQFF.

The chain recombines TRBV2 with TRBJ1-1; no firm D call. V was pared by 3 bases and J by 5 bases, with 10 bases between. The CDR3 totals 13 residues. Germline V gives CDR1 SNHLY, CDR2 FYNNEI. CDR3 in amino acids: CASSDGSWTEAFF. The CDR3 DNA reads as TGTGCCAGCAGTGACGGAAGTTGGACTGAAGCTTTCTTT.

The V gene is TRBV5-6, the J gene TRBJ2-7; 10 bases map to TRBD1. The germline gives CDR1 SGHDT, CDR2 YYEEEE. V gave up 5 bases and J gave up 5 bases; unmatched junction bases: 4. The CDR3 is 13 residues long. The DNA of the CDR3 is TGTGCCAGCAGGGGGACAGGGGTCGACGAGCAGTACTTC. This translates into CASRGTGVDEQYF.

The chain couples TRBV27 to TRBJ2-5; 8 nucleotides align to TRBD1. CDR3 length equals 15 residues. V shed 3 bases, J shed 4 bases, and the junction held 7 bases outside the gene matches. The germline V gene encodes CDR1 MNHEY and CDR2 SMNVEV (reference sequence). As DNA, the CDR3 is TGTGCCAGCAGTTTGCCCGGACAGGGTGTAGAGACCCAGTACTTC. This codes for CASSLPGQGVETQYF.

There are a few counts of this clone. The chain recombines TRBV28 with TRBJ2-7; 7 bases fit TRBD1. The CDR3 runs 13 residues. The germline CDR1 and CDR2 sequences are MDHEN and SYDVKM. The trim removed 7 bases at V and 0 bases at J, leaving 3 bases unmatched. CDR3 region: CASIAGGSYEQYF. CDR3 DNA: TGTGCCAGCATCGCAGGGGGCTCCTACGAGCAGTACTTC.

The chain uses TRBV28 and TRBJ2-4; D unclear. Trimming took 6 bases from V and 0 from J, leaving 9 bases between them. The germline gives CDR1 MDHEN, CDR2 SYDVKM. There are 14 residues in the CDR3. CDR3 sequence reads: CASSPRLAKNIQYF. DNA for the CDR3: TGTGCCAGCAGCCCCCGGTTAGCCAAAAACATTCAGTACTTC.

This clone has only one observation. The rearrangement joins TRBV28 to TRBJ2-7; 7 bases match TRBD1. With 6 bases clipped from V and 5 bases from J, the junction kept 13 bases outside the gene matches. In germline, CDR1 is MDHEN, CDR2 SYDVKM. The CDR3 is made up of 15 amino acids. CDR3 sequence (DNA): TGTGCCAGCAGCCCCCGGGGACAGCTGGCCCACGAGCAGTACTTC. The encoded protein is CASSPRGQLAHEQYF.

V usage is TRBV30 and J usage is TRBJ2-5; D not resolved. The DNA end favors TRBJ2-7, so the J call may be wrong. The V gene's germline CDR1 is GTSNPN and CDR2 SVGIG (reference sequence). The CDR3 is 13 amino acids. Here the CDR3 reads CAWSVSVSYEQYF. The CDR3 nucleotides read TGTGCCTGGAGTGTAAGTGTGAGTTACGAGCAGTACTTC.

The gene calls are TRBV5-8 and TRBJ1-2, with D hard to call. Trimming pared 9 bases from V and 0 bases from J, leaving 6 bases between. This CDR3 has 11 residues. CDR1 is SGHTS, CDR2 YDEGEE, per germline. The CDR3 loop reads CAIRPNYGYTF. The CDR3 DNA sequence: TGTGCCATCCGGCCTAACTATGGCTACACCTTC.

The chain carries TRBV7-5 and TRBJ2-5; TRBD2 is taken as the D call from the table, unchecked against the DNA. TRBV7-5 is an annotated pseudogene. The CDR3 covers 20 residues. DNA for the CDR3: TGTGTCAGGGGGGGGTGGAGCGAGAGCCTCGATTTTTGCTCAGTAGAGACCCAGTACTTC. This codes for CVRGGWSESLDFCSVETQYF.

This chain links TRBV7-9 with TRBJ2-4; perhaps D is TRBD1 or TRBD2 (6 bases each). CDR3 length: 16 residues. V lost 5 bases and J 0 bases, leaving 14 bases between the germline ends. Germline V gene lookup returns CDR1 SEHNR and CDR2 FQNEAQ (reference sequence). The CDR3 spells CASSAEGGLAKNIQYF. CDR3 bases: TGTGCCAGCAGCGCGGAGGGGGGTCTAGCCAAAAACATTCAGTACTTC.

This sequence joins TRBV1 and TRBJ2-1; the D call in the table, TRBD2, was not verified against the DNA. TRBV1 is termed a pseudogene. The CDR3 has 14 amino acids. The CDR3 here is CTKPLGGPVGEQFF. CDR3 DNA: TGCACCAAGCCGTTGGGGGGGCCGGTAGGTGAGCAGTTCTTC.

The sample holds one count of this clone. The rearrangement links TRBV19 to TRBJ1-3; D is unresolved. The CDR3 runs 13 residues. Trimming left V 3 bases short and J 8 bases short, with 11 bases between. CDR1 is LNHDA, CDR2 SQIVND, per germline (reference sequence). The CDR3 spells CASSMWGDDTIYF. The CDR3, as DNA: TGTGCCAGTAGTATGTGGGGTGACGACACCATATATTTT.

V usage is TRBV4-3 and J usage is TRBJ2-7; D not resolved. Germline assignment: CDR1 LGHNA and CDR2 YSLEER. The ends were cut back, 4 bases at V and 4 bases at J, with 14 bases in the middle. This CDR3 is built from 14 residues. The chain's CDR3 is CASSPHRHFYEQYF. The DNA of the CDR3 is TGCGCCAGCAGCCCCCACCGGCATTTTTACGAGCAGTACTTC.

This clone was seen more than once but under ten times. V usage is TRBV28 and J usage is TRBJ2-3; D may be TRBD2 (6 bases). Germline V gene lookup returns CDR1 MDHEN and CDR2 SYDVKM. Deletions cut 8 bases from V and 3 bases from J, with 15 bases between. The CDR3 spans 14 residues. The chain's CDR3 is CASSGVGGTDTQYF. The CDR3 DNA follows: TGTGCCAGCTCGGGAGTTGGAGGTACAGATACGCAGTATTTT.

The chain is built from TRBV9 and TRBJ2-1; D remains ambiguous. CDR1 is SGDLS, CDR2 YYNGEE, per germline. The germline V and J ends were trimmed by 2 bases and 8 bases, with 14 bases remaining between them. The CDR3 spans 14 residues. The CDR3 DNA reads TGTGCCAGCAGCGTCCCCCCGCGTGTCGATGAGCAGTTCTTC. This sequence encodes CASSVPPRVDEQFF. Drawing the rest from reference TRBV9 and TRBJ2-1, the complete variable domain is DSGVTQTPKHLITATGQRVTLRCSPRSGDLSVYWYQQSLDQGLQFLIQYYNGEERAKGNILERFSAQQFPDLHSELNLSSLELGDSALYFCASSVPPRVDEQFFGPGTRLTVL.

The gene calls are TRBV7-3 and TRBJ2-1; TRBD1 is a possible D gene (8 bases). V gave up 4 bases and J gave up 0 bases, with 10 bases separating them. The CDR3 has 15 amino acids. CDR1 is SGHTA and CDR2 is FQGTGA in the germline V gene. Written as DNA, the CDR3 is TGTGCCAGCAGCTACAGGGGGGGCTCCTACAATGAGCAGTTCTTC. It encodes CASSYRGGSYNEQFF.

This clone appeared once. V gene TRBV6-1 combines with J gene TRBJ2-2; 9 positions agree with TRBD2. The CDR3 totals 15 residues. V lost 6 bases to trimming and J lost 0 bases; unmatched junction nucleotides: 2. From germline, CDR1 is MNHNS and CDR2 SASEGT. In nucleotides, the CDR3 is TGTGCCAGCAGCTCTAGCGGGACGAACACCGGGGAGCTGTTTTTT. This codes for CASSSSGTNTGELFF.

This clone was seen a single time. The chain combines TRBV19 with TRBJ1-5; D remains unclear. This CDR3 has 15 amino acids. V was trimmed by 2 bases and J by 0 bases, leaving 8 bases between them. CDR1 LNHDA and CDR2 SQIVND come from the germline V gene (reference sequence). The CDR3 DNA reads TGTGCCAGTAGTATATCCAGGTATAGCAATCAGCCCCAGCATTTT. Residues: CASSISRYSNQPQHF.

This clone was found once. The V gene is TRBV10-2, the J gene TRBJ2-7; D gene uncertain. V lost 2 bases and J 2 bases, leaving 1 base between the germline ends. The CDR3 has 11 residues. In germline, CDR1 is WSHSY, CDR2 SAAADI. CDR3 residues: CASSEPYEQYF. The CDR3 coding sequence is TGCGCCAGCAGTGAGCCCTACGAGCAGTACTTC.

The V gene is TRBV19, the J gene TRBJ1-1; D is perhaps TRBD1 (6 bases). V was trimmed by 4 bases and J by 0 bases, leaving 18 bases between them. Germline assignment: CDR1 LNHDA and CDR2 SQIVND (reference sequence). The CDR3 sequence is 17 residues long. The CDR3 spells CASSTLTGIRMNTEAFF. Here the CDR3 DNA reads TGTGCCAGTAGTACCCTCACAGGGATTCGAATGAACACTGAAGCTTTCTTT.

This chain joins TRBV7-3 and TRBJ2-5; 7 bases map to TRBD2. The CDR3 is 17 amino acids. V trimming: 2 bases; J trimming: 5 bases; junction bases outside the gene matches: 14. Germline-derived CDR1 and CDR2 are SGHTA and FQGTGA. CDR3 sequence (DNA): TGTGCCAGCAGCTTACTTAACCCTCCGGGAGGCGAGGAGACCCAGTACTTC. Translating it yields CASSLLNPPGGEETQYF.

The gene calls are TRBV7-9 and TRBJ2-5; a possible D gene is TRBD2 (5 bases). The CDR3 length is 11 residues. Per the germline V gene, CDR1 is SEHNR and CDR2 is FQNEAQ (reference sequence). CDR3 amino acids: CRVGVQETQYF. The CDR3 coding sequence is TGTCGAGTGGGAGTCCAGGAGACCCAGTACTTC.

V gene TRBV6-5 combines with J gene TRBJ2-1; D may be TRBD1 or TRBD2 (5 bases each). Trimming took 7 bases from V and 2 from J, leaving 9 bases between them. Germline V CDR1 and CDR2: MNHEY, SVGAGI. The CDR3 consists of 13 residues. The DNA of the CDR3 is TGTGCCAGCACCCCGGGGCCCTACAATGAGCAGTTCTTC. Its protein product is CASTPGPYNEQFF.

CDR3 sequence (DNA): TGTGCCAGCAGCTTAGAGTCCTCCGAGTGGGGGGACGAGCAGTACTTC. This translates into CASSLESSEWGDEQYF. The rearrangement uses TRBV7-8 and TRBJ2-7; D perhaps matches TRBD2 (6 bases). V shed 1 base and J shed 5 bases, with 18 bases lying between them. The CDR3 covers 16 residues. The V gene's germline CDR1 is SGHVS and CDR2 FQNEAQ.